Listed below are T cell receptor beta chains from one sample, sequenced in a study of control samples from healthy donors and cancer patients. Assay used: immunoSEQ multiplex PCR; TCRdb lists only in-frame clones, some missing. Found here are around 90,000 clones, around 85% of them singletons; the top ten hold around 2.1%. Material: blood. Source of these receptors: a woman aged 40 to 49 in good health. CDR3s include the opening cysteine and the closing phenylalanine or tryptophan. A D gene is named only where the DNA matches it firmly. Clone sizes are given selectively: once, few, many, or a class where the clone is expanded.

V: TRBV5-5
length: 14
D: TRBD1
J: TRBJ1-2
size: -
CDR3: CASSYGTGNYGYTF
DNA: TGTGCCAGCAGCTACGGGACAGGGAACTATGGCTACACCTTC

V: TRBV6-4
length: 15
D: TRBD2
J: TRBJ2-3
size: -
CDR3: CASSESGGPRDTQYF
DNA: TGTGCCAGCAGTGAGAGCGGGGGCCCGAGAGATACGCAGTATTTT

V: TRBV5-5
length: 19
D: TRBD1
J: TRBJ1-3
size: -
CDR3: CASSLAGATGGSTGNTIYF
DNA: TGTGCCAGCAGCTTGGCGGGGGCCACAGGGGGCTCGACAGGAAACACCATATATTTT

V: TRBV7-3
length: 13
D: -
J: TRBJ2-2
size: -
CDR3: CASSLSGTGELFF
DNA: TGTGCCAGCAGCTTAAGCGGCACCGGGGAGCTGTTTTTT

V: TRBV19
length: 18
D: TRBD1
J: TRBJ2-3
size: -
CDR3: CASSSPSPGDRGLDTQYF
DNA: TGTGCCAGTAGCTCTCCATCCCCCGGGGACAGGGGGCTGGATACGCAGTATTTT

V: TRBV5-4
length: 12
D: -
J: TRBJ2-7
size: -
CDR3: CASSFGGPEQYF
DNA: TGTGCCAGCAGCTTCGGAGGGCCCGAGCAGTACTTC

V: TRBV2
length: 17
D: TRBD2
J: TRBJ2-7
size: -
CDR3: CASILELAGASGYEQYF
DNA: TGTGCCAGTATCCTCGAGCTAGCGGGGGCCAGTGGCTACGAGCAGTACTTC

V: TRBV2
length: 17
D: -
J: TRBJ2-1
size: -
CDR3: CASSEELPSVGVDEQFF
DNA: TGTGCCAGCAGTGAAGAGCTTCCGAGTGTTGGAGTCGATGAGCAGTTCTTC

V: TRBV5-1
length: 16
D: -
J: TRBJ2-3
size: few
CDR3: CASSRSVNSGSDTQYF
DNA: TGCGCCAGCAGCCGAAGCGTTAATTCAGGGTCAGATACGCAGTATTTT

V: TRBV4-3
length: 17
D: -
J: TRBJ2-7
size: -
CDR3: CASSAVPAGTGSYEQYF
DNA: TGCGCCAGCAGCGCCGTTCCGGCCGGGACGGGGTCCTACGAGCAGTACTTC

V: TRBV15
length: 18
D: TRBD2
J: TRBJ2-3
size: -
CDR3: CATSRDLAGLAGTDTQYF
DNA: TGTGCCACCAGCAGAGATCTCGCCGGACTAGCGGGGACGGATACGCAGTATTTT